The 30 T cell receptor beta chains given below trace back to one sample, sequenced in a study of blood T cells in healthy people across ages. The second PCR ran roughly 6 to 11 cycles with a sample-barcoded 5' primer and J-beta primers. MiXCR was run by TCRdb on the 5' RACE reads, yielding one entry per CDR3 protein. Here the sample spans over 1,300,000 distinct CDR3 sequences, approximately 63% being singletons. The sample consisted of blood. The receptors derive from a man aged 18 to 29 in good health.

The rearrangement uses TRBV27 and TRBJ2-3, with 8 bases that match TRBD2. The ends lost 2 bases at V and 7 bases at J; junction bases unmatched: 5. The germline V gene has CDR1 MNHEY and CDR2 SMNVEV (reference sequence). CDR3 length: 14 amino acids. CDR3 sequence (DNA): TGTGCCAGCAGTTTAAGCGGGAGTCGAAATACGCAGTATTTT. This sequence encodes CASSLSGSRNTQYF.

The chain is built from TRBV27 and TRBJ1-4; D is undetermined. Germline assignment: CDR1 MNHEY and CDR2 SMNVEV (reference sequence). V was shortened by 2 bases and J by 8 bases, with 12 bases between the two germline ends. The length of the CDR3 is 14 residues. The CDR3 loop reads CASSLGMAGEKLFF. CDR3 nucleotide sequence: TGTGCCAGCAGTTTAGGTATGGCGGGAGAAAAACTGTTTTTT. Supplemented by reference TRBV27 and TRBJ1-4, the full variable domain reads EAQVTQNPRYLITVTGKKLTVTCSQNMNHEYMSWYRQDPGLGLRQIYYSMNVEVTDKGDVPEGYKVSRKEKRNFPLILESPSPNQTSLYFCASSLGMAGEKLFFGSGTQLSVL.

J is TRBJ1-4 and V is TRBV11-2; the D gene is possibly TRBD1 (5 bases). V was pared by 2 bases and J by 0 bases, with 10 bases between. The CDR3 loop spans 16 amino acids. Looked up from germline, CDR1 is SGHAT and CDR2 is FQNNGV. The CDR3 sequence: CASSLTGSATNEKLFF. DNA of the CDR3: TGTGCCAGCAGCTTAACAGGCTCTGCAACTAATGAAAAACTGTTTTTT.

A few counts support this clonotype. V usage is TRBV29-1 and J usage is TRBJ2-5; TRBD2 might be the D (5 bases). The V gene lost 1 base and the J gene lost 5 bases, with 11 bases spanning the gap. The germline V gene encodes CDR1 SQVTM and CDR2 ANQGSEA. The CDR3 totals 13 residues. For the CDR3, the DNA is TGCAGCGTTGAAGGAGGGCTTAGGGAGACCCAGTACTTC. Encoded protein: CSVEGGLRETQYF.

The chain uses TRBV20-1 and TRBJ2-1, with 7 bases matching TRBD1. The trim removed 4 bases at V and 2 bases at J, leaving 2 bases unmatched. CDR3 size: 13 residues. Germline CDR1 DFQATT, CDR2 SNEGSKA (reference sequence). The CDR3: CSANRGAYNEQFF. CDR3 nucleotide sequence: TGCAGTGCTAACAGGGGAGCCTACAATGAGCAGTTCTTC.

The rearrangement uses TRBV3-1 and TRBJ2-1, with 7 bases fitting TRBD2. The CDR3 covers 17 residues. The V gene end was trimmed by 2 bases and the J gene end by 4 bases; junction bases not matched to a gene: 11. CDR1 is LGHDT and CDR2 is YNNKEL in the germline V gene (reference sequence). CDR3 bases: TGTGCCAGCAGCCAAAAAAATCCTCTAGCGGAATACAATGAGCAGTTCTTC. Residues: CASSQKNPLAEYNEQFF.

This rearrangement joins TRBV25-1 to TRBJ1-4; D might be TRBD1 (6 bases). In germline, CDR1 is MGHDK, CDR2 SYGVNS. Trimming shortened V by 1 base and J by 0 bases, and 15 bases separated the two germline ends. The CDR3 has 18 amino acids. The CDR3 protein is CASSEWGGRIATNEKLFF. Written as DNA, the CDR3 is TGTGCCAGCAGTGAATGGGGGGGGCGCATTGCAACTAATGAAAAACTGTTTTTT.

The rearrangement links TRBV6-2 or TRBV6-3 to TRBJ2-2; 8 bases agree with TRBD1. V was clipped by 5 bases and J by 3 bases; unmatched bases: 8. The CDR3 covers 16 residues. The germline gives CDR1 MNHEY, CDR2 SVGEGT. CDR3 amino acids: CASSTIDRGDTGELFF. CDR3 DNA sequence: TGTGCCAGCAGTACCATCGACAGGGGAGACACCGGGGAGCTGTTTTTT.

The rearrangement uses TRBV7-9 and TRBJ2-1, with D perhaps TRBD2 (5 bases). The germline CDR1 and CDR2 sequences are SEHNR and FQNEAQ (reference sequence). V dropped 5 bases and J dropped 5 bases, with 10 bases sitting between them. The CDR3 sequence is 13 residues long. The CDR3 protein is CASSPTGNNEQFF. The CDR3 nucleotides read TGTGCCAGCAGCCCTACGGGGAACAATGAGCAGTTCTTC.

The chain employs TRBV7-8 and TRBJ2-5, with a weak D call TRBD2 (6 bases). Germline V CDR1 and CDR2: SGHVS, FQNEAQ. CDR3 size: 15 residues. The ends were cut back, 3 bases at V and 2 bases at J, with 13 bases in the middle. This CDR3 is CASSFWGERQETQYF. The DNA for the CDR3 is TGTGCCAGCAGCTTTTGGGGGGAGAGACAAGAGACCCAGTACTTC.

A remark on this clonotype: One junction end does not reproduce the germline sequence, and a read error may be involved. The V call is TRBV14, the J call TRBJ2-6, with 8 nucleotides matching TRBD1. The CDR3 contains 19 residues. Germline V gene data show CDR1 as SGHDN and CDR2 as FVKESK. CDR3: CASSQIPGQETSGANALTF. CDR3 nucleotide sequence: TGTGCCAGCAGCCAGATACCGGGACAGGAAACCTCTGGGGCCAACGCCCTGACTTTC. Combining the CDR3 with reference TRBV14 and TRBJ2-6 gives the whole variable domain EAGVTQFPSHSVIEKGQTVTLRCDPISGHDNLYWYRRVMGKEIKFLLHFVKESKQDESGMPNNRFLAERTGGTYSTLKVQPAELEDSGVYFCASSQIPGQETSGANALTFGAGSRLTVL.

DNA for the CDR3: TGTGCCAGCAGTTCCCCGGGGGGCAGCCACTACGAGCAGTACTTC. It translates to CASSSPGGSHYEQYF. V usage is TRBV6-5 and J usage is TRBJ2-5; tentative D call: TRBD2 (7 bases). The J call could be wrong; TRBJ2-7 is a better fit for the DNA end. This CDR3 contains 15 residues. Looked up from germline, CDR1 is MNHEY and CDR2 is SVGAGI.

This chain links TRBV4-3 with TRBJ2-5; 7 nucleotides agree with TRBD2. The better agreement between TRBJ2-7 and the DNA end casts doubt on the J call. The CDR3 is 15 residues long. Per the germline V gene, CDR1 is LGHNA and CDR2 is YSLEER. The DNA of the CDR3 is TGCGCCAGCAGCCAAGATGGGAGGGGAGAGGACGAGCAGTACTTC. Its translation: CASSQDGRGEDEQYF.

A remark on this clonotype: This may stem from a read error, because a much larger clone lies one nucleotide away. The genes are TRBV3-1 and TRBJ2-1; no definite D call. The end of the DNA fits TRBJ2-7 better, so the J call may be wrong. The CDR3 is 16 amino acids. The germline CDR1 and CDR2 sequences are LGHDT and YNNKEL (reference sequence). CDR3 DNA: TGTGCCAGCAGCCACCAGAACTCTCCCTCCTACAATGAGCAGTACTTC. Translated: CASSHQNSPSYNEQYF.

The rearrangement joins TRBV27 to TRBJ1-2; D perhaps matches TRBD1 (6 bases). V was pared by 5 bases and J by 11 bases, with 21 bases between. This CDR3 region has 14 residues. Looked up from germline, CDR1 is MNHEY and CDR2 is SMNVEV (reference sequence). CDR3 in amino acids: CASSLTAGAWVYTF. CDR3 sequence (DNA): TGTGCCAGCAGTCTAACGGCAGGGGCTTGGGTGTACACCTTC.

This clonotype came up a few times. The chain uses TRBV20-1 and TRBJ1-1; D might be TRBD1 (5 bases). V was trimmed by 3 bases and J by 0 bases, leaving 17 bases between them. The CDR3 has 16 residues. Germline CDR1 and CDR2: DFQATT and SNEGSKA (reference sequence). As DNA, the CDR3 is TGCAGTGCTAGCTGGGAGAGAGGGGCCATGAACACTGAAGCTTTCTTT. Residues: CSASWERGAMNTEAFF.

The V gene is TRBV5-6, the J gene TRBJ2-2, with D perhaps matching TRBD2 (6 bases). V lost 3 bases to trimming and J lost 5 bases, with 17 bases between them. Looked up from germline, CDR1 is SGHDT and CDR2 is YYEEEE. The CDR3 contains 16 residues. CDR3 sequence (DNA): TGTGCCAGCAGCTCGGCAATTAGCGGACTGACCGGGGAGCTGTTTTTT. It translates to CASSSAISGLTGELFF.

The CDR3 here is CASSRNGTLYGEQYF. Here the CDR3 DNA reads TGTGCCAGCAGCCGGAACGGGACCCTCTATGGGGAGCAGTACTTC. The V and J genes are TRBV16 and TRBJ2-4; D is tentatively TRBD1 or TRBD2 (5 bases each). From germline, CDR1 is KGHSY and CDR2 FQNENV. CDR3 length: 15 residues. The V and J ends lost 4 bases and 13 bases respectively, with 23 bases between them.

This clonotype was seen a few times. The V and J genes are TRBV15 and TRBJ1-2; D call uncertain. The CDR3 covers 14 residues. V was pared by 2 bases and J by 2 bases, with 9 bases between. Germline CDR1 LNHNV, CDR2 YYDKDF (reference sequence). The CDR3 DNA reads as TGTGCCACCAGCAGAATGGCGGGAAACTATGGCTACACCTTC. Its translation: CATSRMAGNYGYTF.

The rearrangement uses TRBV7-9 and TRBJ1-6; tentative D call: TRBD1 (6 bases). This CDR3 spans 14 amino acids. The V end was cut by 2 bases, the J end by 7 bases, with 9 bases between. CDR1 and CDR2 from the germline V gene are SEHNR and FQNEAQ (reference sequence). CDR3 sequence reads: CASSLTGLNSPLHF. CDR3 DNA: TGTGCCAGCAGCTTAACAGGGTTGAATTCACCCCTCCACTTT.

The chain combines TRBV29-1 with TRBJ2-4, with a weak D call TRBD2 (5 bases). Trimming removed 0 bases from V and 7 bases from J, with 7 bases in between. Germline CDR1 and CDR2: SQVTM and ANQGSEA. The CDR3 consists of 12 residues. The CDR3 sequence is CSVEDRGNIQYF. CDR3 sequence (DNA): TGCAGCGTTGAAGATCGCGGGAACATTCAGTACTTC.

The chain employs TRBV6-6 and TRBJ1-6; 7 nucleotides match TRBD1. The CDR3 loop spans 14 amino acids. CDR1 is MNHNY and CDR2 is SVGAGI in the germline V gene (reference sequence). V gave up 0 bases and J gave up 10 bases; unmatched junction bases: 3. The CDR3 sequence: CASSYSTGTSPLHF. The DNA for the CDR3 is TGTGCCAGCAGTTACTCGACAGGGACCTCACCCCTCCACTTT.

This clonotype has just a few counts. The rearrangement joins TRBV25-1 to TRBJ1-2, with 7 bases aligning to TRBD1. The V and J ends lost 3 bases and 5 bases, in that order; junction bases with no gene match: 6. The germline gives CDR1 MGHDK, CDR2 SYGVNS. This CDR3 is built from 14 residues. The CDR3 DNA follows: TGTGCCAGCAGTGAGGTGGGACAGAGTTATGGCTACACCTTC. Its translation: CASSEVGQSYGYTF.

This chain connects TRBV12-3 or TRBV12-4 to TRBJ2-7, with 10 bases lining up with TRBD1. The J call may be faulty, since TRBJ2-4 better matches the DNA end. The CDR3 loop spans 16 amino acids. In DNA form, the CDR3 reads TGTGCCAGCAGTCGTTGGGCGGGACAGGGGCCAAACATTCAGTACTTC. This gives the protein CASSRWAGQGPNIQYF.

The chain joins TRBV24-1 to TRBJ2-5, with D unresolved. CDR1 KGHDR and CDR2 SFDVKD come from the germline V gene. The CDR3 is 17 amino acids. V gave up 0 bases and J gave up 2 bases, with 15 bases separating them. The CDR3 loop is CATSDLRPSLWQETQYF. The CDR3 DNA follows: TGTGCCACCAGTGATTTGCGACCATCGCTGTGGCAAGAGACCCAGTACTTC.

V gene TRBV6-2 or TRBV6-3 combines with J gene TRBJ2-1; D gene unclear. Trimming took 4 bases from V and 8 from J, leaving 9 bases between them. CDR1 and CDR2 from the germline V gene are MNHEY and SVGEGT. CDR3 length: 12 amino acids. The CDR3 region is CASSLSFDEQFF. The CDR3 DNA sequence: TGTGCCAGCAGTTTGTCCTTCGATGAGCAGTTCTTC.

In this sample, this clonotype turned up a few times. The chain couples TRBV14 to TRBJ1-1, with D hard to call. Germline V gene sequence: CDR1 SGHDN, CDR2 FVKESK. The length of the CDR3 is 13 residues. V lost 1 base, J lost 5 bases, and 8 bases lay in between. This chain's CDR3 is CASSQGKGTEAFF. CDR3 DNA: TGTGCCAGCAGCCAAGGGAAGGGAACTGAAGCTTTCTTT.

This sequence joins TRBV15 and TRBJ2-5; 7 bases are shared with TRBD1. This CDR3 comprises 15 residues. Germline CDR1 and CDR2: LNHNV and YYDKDF (reference sequence). The ends lost 6 bases at V and 2 bases at J; junction bases unmatched: 9. The CDR3 sequence: CATRKSTGQQETQYF. CDR3 bases: TGTGCCACCAGAAAGAGCACGGGACAGCAAGAGACCCAGTACTTC.

The rearrangement links TRBV24-1 to TRBJ2-5; 7 bases are shared with TRBD1. The CDR3 runs 17 residues. Germline values: CDR1 KGHDR, CDR2 SFDVKD. The V segment lost 0 bases and the J segment 2 bases; nucleotides outside the gene matches: 8. The CDR3 region is CATSDLPWGQNQETQYF. DNA for the CDR3: TGTGCCACCAGTGATTTGCCTTGGGGACAGAATCAAGAGACCCAGTACTTC.

This clonotype was seen a few times. V and J are TRBV10-3 and TRBJ2-1; TRBD1 agrees at 7 bases. The V gene's germline CDR1 is ENHRY and CDR2 SYGVKD. The CDR3 length is 13 residues. V was clipped by 7 bases and J by 7 bases; unmatched bases: 7. The chain's CDR3 is CAITSDRTNEQFF. The CDR3 DNA is TGTGCCATCACCTCGGACAGGACAAATGAGCAGTTCTTC.